These T cell receptor beta chains were read from a single sample in a study of blood T cell repertoires in COVID-19. The table came from immunoSEQ multiplex PCR; TCRdb's copy has only in-frame clones and leaves some out. Among around 230,000 clones listed, around 80% were seen once. The material sequenced was peripheral blood. The receptor source for this set is a woman between 50 and 59 years old with acute or convalescent COVID-19. Both conserved end residues are trimmed from each CDR3.

TRBV27 | ASSLSGAASGYYEQY
TRBV5-6 | ASSLDRQETQY
TRBV11-2 | ASRPLRGITDTQY
TRBV18 | ASSPINRATDTQY
TRBV15 | ATHEHRGSPIYGYT
TRBV18 | ASSPNRQETQY
TRBV5-1 | ASSLGAQSRTEAF
TRBV5-1 | VSSSGLAGVEYEQY
TRBV5-6 | ASSYGQGGQPQH
TRBV11-3 | ASSPGSSYEQY
TRBV2 | ASSEISWSEQF
TRBV7-9 | ASSSGLAGYNEQF
TRBV28 | ASSTAGGPSETQY
TRBV13 | ASSSLIAGGPSDTQY
TRBV19 | ASSIAGQGALNNEQF
TRBV29-1 | SGGGLAALNEQF
TRBV5-1 | ASSTDRGVSGELF
TRBV30 | AWNPTGVTEAF
TRBV19 | ASSDRGIQY
TRBV29-1 | SVAGGAGEKLF
TRBV13 | ASSAMDTSYNEQF
TRBV19 | ASSMGPSRVY
TRBV5-4 | ASSLAGRQGQDEAF
TRBV23-1 | ASKGAATQY
TRBV4-2 | ASSRAGDSGDTQY
TRBV5-1 | ASSWDRGLNGYT
TRBV19 | ASSMLRDRDKHKIGSNEQF
TRBV6-5 | ASREGVDTQY
TRBV7-3 | ASSLMPAYEQY
TRBV7-8 | ASSSDRGNGSPQH
TRBV11-2 | ASSTRQGGSPLH
TRBV6-4 | ARLEQY
TRBV25-1 | ASGAGLAGSDTQY
TRBV2 | ASSEGTGSLYEQY
TRBV28 | ASSPSTPGSAGELF
TRBV2 | ASSHGLQEAF
TRBV27 | ASSLAGAYNEQF
TRBV5-4 | ASSLDRIEAF
TRBV6-5 | ASRVVLNTGELF
TRBV6-2/TRBV6-3 | ASSSGGLNTEAF